These 12 T cell receptor beta chains originate from one sample sequenced in a study of blood T cell repertoires in COVID-19. Some clones are missing from TCRdb's copy, which holds only in-frame ones; the method was immunoSEQ multiplex PCR. The sample shows fewer than 250,000 clones, over 75% of them seen only once. The material sequenced was peripheral blood. Every receptor here comes from a man aged 50 to 60 with COVID-19, enrolled during active disease.

Only a few counts were recorded for this clone. The chain combines TRBV7-8 with TRBJ1-6; D perhaps matches TRBD1 (6 bases). CDR3 length: 14 residues. CDR1 is SGHVS and CDR2 is FQNEAQ in the germline V gene. Trimming shortened V by 0 bases and J by 13 bases, and 13 bases separated the two germline ends. CDR3 protein: CASSLAQGEIPLHF. The CDR3 coding sequence is TGTGCCAGCAGCTTAGCACAGGGTGAAATTCCCCTCCACTTT.

The chain recombines TRBV5-4 with TRBJ2-3; unclear D gene. The CDR3 extends over 14 amino acids. Trimming took off 5 bases at V and 3 bases at J, with 13 bases between the two ends. In germline, CDR1 is SGHNT, CDR2 YYREEE (reference sequence). The chain's CDR3 is CASSPTVQTDTQYF. In DNA form, the CDR3 reads TGTGCCAGCAGTCCCACCGTTCAGACAGATACGCAGTATTTT.

This clone has just one count. The sample holds other DNA sequences that translate to the same CDR3. The chain couples TRBV2 to TRBJ2-7, with 12 nucleotides matching TRBD2. Germline lookup yields CDR1 SNHLY and CDR2 FYNNEI. The CDR3 covers 15 residues. Losses at the gene ends were 1 base for V and 4 bases for J; bases not matched to a gene: 2. The CDR3 protein is CASSEGLAGGYEQYF. CDR3 bases: TGTGCCAGCAGTGAAGGGCTAGCGGGAGGGTACGAGCAGTACTTC.

J is TRBJ2-1 and V is TRBV2; D call uncertain. CDR1 SNHLY and CDR2 FYNNEI come from the germline V gene. Trimming shortened V by 6 bases and J by 0 bases, and 12 bases separated the two germline ends. This CDR3 spans 15 amino acids. The CDR3 bases are TGTGCCAGCAGGCCAACTTCGAGCTCCTACAATGAGCAGTTCTTC. This sequence encodes CASRPTSSSYNEQFF. The entire variable domain, with the rest obtained from reference TRBV2 and TRBJ2-1, is as follows: EPEVTQTPSHQVTQMGQEVILRCVPISNHLYFYWYRQILGQKVEFLVSFYNNEISEKSEIFDDQFSVERPDGSNFTLKIRSTKLEDSAMYFCASRPTSSSYNEQFFGPGTRLTVL.

V is TRBV19 and J is TRBJ1-6; TRBD1 matches at 8 bases. Germline loops: CDR1 LNHDA, CDR2 SQIVND (reference sequence). The CDR3 is 13 residues long. With 6 bases clipped from V and 7 bases from J, the junction kept 2 bases outside the gene matches. The DNA for the CDR3 is TGTGCCAGTAGCGGACAGGGAAATTCACCCCTCCACTTT. It encodes CASSGQGNSPLHF. The whole variable domain, filled in from reference TRBV19 and TRBJ1-6, reads DGGITQSPKYLFRKEGQNVTLSCEQNLNHDAMYWYRQDPGQGLRLIYYSQIVNDFQKGDIAEGYSVSREKKESFPLTVTSAQKNPTAFYLCASSGQGNSPLHFGNGTRLTVT.

The chain joins TRBV24-1 to TRBJ2-3; 8 bases align to TRBD2. The germline CDR1 and CDR2 sequences are KGHDR and SFDVKD. The CDR3 has 16 amino acids. With V trimmed by 6 bases and J by 2 bases, 9 bases remained unmatched. CDR3 residues: CATSRGSGIYTDTQYF. For the CDR3, the DNA is TGTGCCACCAGTCGAGGTAGCGGGATCTACACAGATACGCAGTATTTT.

This chain uses TRBV3-1 (or the pseudogene TRBV3-2) with TRBJ1-1, with a possible D match to TRBD1 (6 bases). The V gene's germline CDR1 is LGHDT and CDR2 YNNKEL (reference sequence). V lost 3 bases and J lost 4, with 12 bases in between. CDR3 length equals 14 residues. CDR3 bases: TGTGCCAGCAGCCAGCAACAGGGCATCACTGAAGCTTTCTTT. Translated: CASSQQQGITEAFF.

V usage is TRBV2 and J usage is TRBJ1-1, with no clear D. The CDR3 consists of 13 residues. V shed 6 bases and J shed 1 base, with 9 bases lying between them. Looked up from germline, CDR1 is SNHLY and CDR2 is FYNNEI. The CDR3, as DNA: TGTGCCAGCAGCGCCGGTGCGAACACTGAAGCTTTCTTT. Its protein is CASSAGANTEAFF.

J is TRBJ1-2 and V is TRBV29-1; 10 positions match TRBD1. Germline V CDR1 and CDR2: SQVTM, ANQGSEA. The CDR3 covers 12 residues. After removal of 7 bases from V and 4 bases from J, the junction contained 3 bases not matched to a gene. DNA of the CDR3: TGCAGCGGCGGGACAGGGGTCTATGGCTACACCTTC. Its protein product is CSGGTGVYGYTF.

Only a few counts were recorded for this clone. The V and J genes are TRBV12-5 and TRBJ2-7, with 7 bases identical to TRBD1. V dropped 0 bases and J dropped 5; count of bases not matched to a gene: 7. Per germline, CDR1 LGHNT and CDR2 FRNRAP. The CDR3 spans 15 residues. CDR3 region: CASGLVRGGRNEQYF. DNA of the CDR3: TGTGCTAGTGGTTTGGTACGAGGGGGCCGAAACGAGCAGTACTTC.

This chain connects TRBV5-8 to TRBJ1-1; D is perhaps TRBD1 (5 bases). V was shortened by 7 bases and J by 0 bases, with 10 bases between the two germline ends. Germline V lookup: CDR1 SGHTS, CDR2 YDEGEE. There are 13 residues in the CDR3. For the CDR3, the DNA is TGTGCCAGCGGGGGACTGATGAACACTGAAGCTTTCTTT. Amino acids: CASGGLMNTEAFF.

This sequence joins TRBV9 and TRBJ1-4, with TRBD1 as a possible D gene (6 bases). The CDR3 runs 15 residues. CDR1 SGDLS and CDR2 YYNGEE come from the germline V gene. V was trimmed by 3 bases and J by 5 bases, leaving 14 bases between them. In nucleotides, the CDR3 is TGTGCCAGCAGCGGGTCACAGGGCGGGAATGAAAAACTGTTTTTT. This codes for CASSGSQGGNEKLFF.